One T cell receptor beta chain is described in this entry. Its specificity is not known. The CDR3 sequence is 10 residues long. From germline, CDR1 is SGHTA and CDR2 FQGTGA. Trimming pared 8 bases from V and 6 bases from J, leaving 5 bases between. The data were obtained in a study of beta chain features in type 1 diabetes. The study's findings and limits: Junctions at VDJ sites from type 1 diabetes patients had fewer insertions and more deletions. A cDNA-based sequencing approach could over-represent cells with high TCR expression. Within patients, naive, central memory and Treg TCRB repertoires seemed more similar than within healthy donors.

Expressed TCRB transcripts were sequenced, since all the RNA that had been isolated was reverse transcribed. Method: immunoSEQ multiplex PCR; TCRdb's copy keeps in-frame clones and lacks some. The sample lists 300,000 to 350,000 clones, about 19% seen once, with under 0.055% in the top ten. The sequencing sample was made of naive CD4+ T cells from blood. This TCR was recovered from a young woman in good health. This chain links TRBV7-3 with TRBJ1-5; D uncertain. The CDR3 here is CASPSQPQHF. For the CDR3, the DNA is TGTGCCAGCCCGAGTCAGCCCCAGCATTTT.